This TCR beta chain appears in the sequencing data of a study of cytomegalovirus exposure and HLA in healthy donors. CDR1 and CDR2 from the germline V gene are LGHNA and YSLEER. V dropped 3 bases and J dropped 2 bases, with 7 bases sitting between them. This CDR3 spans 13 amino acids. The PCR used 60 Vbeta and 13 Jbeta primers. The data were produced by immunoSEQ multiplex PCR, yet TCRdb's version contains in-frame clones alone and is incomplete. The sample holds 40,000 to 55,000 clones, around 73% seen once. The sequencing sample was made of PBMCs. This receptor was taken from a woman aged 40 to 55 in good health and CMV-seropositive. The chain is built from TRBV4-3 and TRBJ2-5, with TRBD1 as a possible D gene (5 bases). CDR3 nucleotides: TGCGCCAGCAGCCAGGGGCTACAAGAGACCCAGTACTTC. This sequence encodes CASSQGLQETQYF.